This T cell receptor beta chain is from a study of T cell responses to AZD1222 COVID-19 vaccine. On this clone itself: No antigen is known for it.

Germline assignment: CDR1 LGHNA and CDR2 YSLEER. This CDR3 contains 15 residues. V was clipped by 0 bases and J by 10 bases, with 18 bases between them. The table came from immunoSEQ multiplex PCR; TCRdb's copy has only in-frame clones and leaves some out. The sample has roughly 130,000 clones, over 85% seen once. Study outcomes and limitations: It should be noted that donors were predominantly white British and more often female, and clonal diversity was possibly underestimated. Unmutated variant regions are reportedly targeted by nearly half of spike-specific TCRs.

The sequence came from an adult in good health. The chain recombines TRBV4-3 with TRBJ1-2; TRBD1 might be the D (5 bases). The sequencing here drew on peripheral blood, taken on day 0 of AZD1222 vaccination. DNA of the CDR3: TGCGCCAGCAGCCAAGATCTTGGAGGGGTAAATCTCTACACCTTC. Translation gives CASSQDLGGVNLYTF.